This T cell receptor beta chain was profiled in a study of identical twins. TCRdb re-called the 5' RACE reads through MiXCR, storing one row per CDR3 protein. Of roughly 250,000 distinct CDR3 sequences detected, 6% to 8.5% appear once; the ten largest clones hold about 5.6%. This clonotype turned up a few times. V lost 4 bases to trimming and J lost 5 bases; unmatched junction nucleotides: 7. The CDR3 spans 16 residues. From germline, CDR1 is SGHDT and CDR2 YYEEEE. The same sample was also used in a study of yellow fever vaccine responses in identical twins.

This sequence originates from a woman in her late teens or twenties in good health. The sequenced material came from CD8+ T cells sorted from blood. The genes are TRBV5-6 and TRBJ2-3, with TRBD2 matching 13 bases. The CDR3 is CASSTTSGGAIDTQYF. The DNA for the CDR3 is TGTGCCAGCAGCACCACTAGCGGGGGGGCCATAGATACGCAGTATTTT.